This T cell receptor (beta chain) originates from a study of blood T cell repertoires in COVID-19. V was clipped by 1 base and J by 2 bases, with 8 bases between them. Germline CDR1 is LNHNV and CDR2 is YYDKDF (reference sequence). The CDR3 spans 14 residues. Using immunoSEQ multiplex PCR, the repertoire was profiled, and TCRdb retains in-frame clones only, with some absent. The profile shows about 62,000 clones, 85% to 90% of them singletons. The receptor was isolated from a woman aged 60 to 75 with COVID-19, enrolled during active disease. This chain links TRBV15 with TRBJ1-2, with D unclear. Sequencing input: peripheral blood. CDR3 protein: CATSRGGQNYGYTF. The DNA for the CDR3 is TGTGCCACCAGCAGAGGCGGGCAGAACTATGGCTACACCTTC.